This TCR beta chain was obtained from a study of PD-L1 blockade in urothelial cancer. For the study at large: Peripheral blood specimens exhibited a median yield of roughly 140,000 T cells.

This clone came up a few times. Its antigen remains unidentified. Study-wide results and limits: At 3 weeks on treatment, tumor-associated clones expanded more with durable benefit.

The CDR3 extends over 11 amino acids. The germline V and J ends were trimmed by 3 bases and 4 bases, with 4 bases remaining between them. Germline assignment: CDR1 SNHLY and CDR2 FYNNEI. Synthetic spike-ins, TCR analog templates, were added into each PCR. Clones were read by immunoSEQ multiplex PCR, and TCRdb kept only the in-frame ones, dropping some. The sample consists of under 95,000 clones, about 83% of them appearing once. Regarding time point: pretreatment peripheral blood. The material was PBMCs, obtained around atezolizumab (anti-PD-L1) treatment. This sequence joins TRBV2 and TRBJ2-7; D is unclear. The receptor was isolated from a man between 60 and 75 years old with urothelial cancer. CDR3 sequence (DNA): TGTGCCAGCAGTGACAGGTACGAGCAGTACTTC. It codes for CASSDRYEQYF.